Sequencing of this T cell receptor beta chain was carried out in a study of cytomegalovirus exposure and HLA in healthy donors. About this clone itself: What it binds is not known. Other DNA sequences from this sample encode an identical CDR3 as well.

Germline CDR1 and CDR2: SGDLS and YYNGEE. The V end lost 0 bases, the J end lost 6 bases, and 7 bases lay between the germline ends. This CDR3 is built from 14 residues. Primers included in the PCR were 60 Vbeta and 13 Jbeta primers. Per the original methods: Roughly 11 million shared chains were among the approximately 87 million unique TCR beta chains that a later analysis counted. Generated by immunoSEQ multiplex PCR, the TCRdb table keeps only in-frame clones and is missing some. V, J and clone size are taken as reported in that table, and D and trimming were inferred from the DNA itself. Of 150,000 to 200,000 clones listed, 70% to 80% are singletons. Donors were ostensibly healthy at sampling, although undocumented immune exposures were probable. The study's findings and limits: DRB1 showed the most TCR associations and HLA-C the fewest in a later analysis, as rates varied by HLA locus. In a later analysis, productive TCRs from donors in an Asian-associated ancestry cluster reportedly carried fewer N-insertions than the cohort mean.

The chain couples TRBV9 to TRBJ1-6, with D hard to call. This clonotype originated in a woman aged 45-65 years in good health and CMV-seronegative. The sample taken for sequencing was PBMCs. CDR3 sequence (DNA): TGTGCCAGCAGCGTAGCGAAAGCTAATTCACCCCTCCACTTT. Protein: CASSVAKANSPLHF.